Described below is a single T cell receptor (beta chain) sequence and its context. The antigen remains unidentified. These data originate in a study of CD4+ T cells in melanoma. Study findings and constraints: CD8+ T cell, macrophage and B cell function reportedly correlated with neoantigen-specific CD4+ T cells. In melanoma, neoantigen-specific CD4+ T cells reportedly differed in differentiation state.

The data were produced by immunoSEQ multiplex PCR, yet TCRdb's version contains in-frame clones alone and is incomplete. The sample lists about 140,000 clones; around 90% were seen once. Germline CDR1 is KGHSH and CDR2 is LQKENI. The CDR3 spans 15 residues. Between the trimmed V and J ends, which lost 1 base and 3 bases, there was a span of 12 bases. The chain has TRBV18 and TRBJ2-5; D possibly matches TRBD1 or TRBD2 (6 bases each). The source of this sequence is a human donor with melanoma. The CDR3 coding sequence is TGTGCCAGCTCACCACTTCCGGGGGCAGAAGAGACCCAGTACTTC. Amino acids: CASSPLPGAEETQYF.